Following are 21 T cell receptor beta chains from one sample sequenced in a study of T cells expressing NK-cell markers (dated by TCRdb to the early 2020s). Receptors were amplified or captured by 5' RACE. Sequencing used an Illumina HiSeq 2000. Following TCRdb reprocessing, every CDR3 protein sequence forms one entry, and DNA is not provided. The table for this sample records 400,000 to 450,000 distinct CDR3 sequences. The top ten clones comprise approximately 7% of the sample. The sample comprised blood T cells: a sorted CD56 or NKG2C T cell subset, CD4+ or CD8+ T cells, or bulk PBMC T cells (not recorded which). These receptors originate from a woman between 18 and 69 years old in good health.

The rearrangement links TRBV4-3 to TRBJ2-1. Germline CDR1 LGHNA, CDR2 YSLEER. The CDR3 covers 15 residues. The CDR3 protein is CASSQALSVYNEQFF.

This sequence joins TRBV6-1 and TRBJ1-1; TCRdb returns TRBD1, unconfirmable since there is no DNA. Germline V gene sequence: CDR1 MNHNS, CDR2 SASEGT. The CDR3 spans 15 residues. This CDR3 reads CASRKTGTVNTEAFF.

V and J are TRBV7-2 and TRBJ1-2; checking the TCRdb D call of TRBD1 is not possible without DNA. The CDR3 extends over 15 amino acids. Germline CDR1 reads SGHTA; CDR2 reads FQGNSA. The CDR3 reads CASSLVWTGDYGYTF.

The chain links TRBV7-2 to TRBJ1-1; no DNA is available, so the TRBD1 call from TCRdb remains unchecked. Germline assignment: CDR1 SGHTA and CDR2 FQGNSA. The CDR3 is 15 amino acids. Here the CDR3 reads CASSLDAGRGTEAFF.

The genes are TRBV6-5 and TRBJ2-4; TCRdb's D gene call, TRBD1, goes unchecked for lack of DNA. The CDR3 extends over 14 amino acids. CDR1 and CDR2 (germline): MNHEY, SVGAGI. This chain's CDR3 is CASSYGGPKNIQYF.

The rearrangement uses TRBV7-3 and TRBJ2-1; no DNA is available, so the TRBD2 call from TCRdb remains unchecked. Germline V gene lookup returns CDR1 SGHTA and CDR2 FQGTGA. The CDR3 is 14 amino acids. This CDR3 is CASSSSGPDNEQFF.

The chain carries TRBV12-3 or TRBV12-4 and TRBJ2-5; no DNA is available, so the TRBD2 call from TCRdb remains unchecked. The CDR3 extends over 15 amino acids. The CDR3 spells CASSLRITGVGTQYF.

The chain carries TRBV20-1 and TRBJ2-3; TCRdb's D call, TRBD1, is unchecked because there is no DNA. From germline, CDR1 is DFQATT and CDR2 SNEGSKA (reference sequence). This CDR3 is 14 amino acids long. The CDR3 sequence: CSARDGHATDTQYF.

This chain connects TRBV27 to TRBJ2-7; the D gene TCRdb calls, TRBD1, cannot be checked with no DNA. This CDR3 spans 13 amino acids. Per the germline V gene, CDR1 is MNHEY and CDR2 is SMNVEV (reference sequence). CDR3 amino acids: CASSWAERYEQYF.

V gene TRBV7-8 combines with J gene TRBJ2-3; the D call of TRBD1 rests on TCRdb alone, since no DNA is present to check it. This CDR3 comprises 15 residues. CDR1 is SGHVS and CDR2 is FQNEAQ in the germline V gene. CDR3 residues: CASSLVGGVSDTQYF. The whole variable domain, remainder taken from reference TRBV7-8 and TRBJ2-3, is GAGVSQSPRYKVAKRGQDVALRCDPISGHVSLFWYQQALGQGPEFLTYFQNEAQLDKSGLPSDRFFAERPEGSVSTLKIQRTQQEDSAVYLCASSLVGGVSDTQYFGPGTRLTVL.

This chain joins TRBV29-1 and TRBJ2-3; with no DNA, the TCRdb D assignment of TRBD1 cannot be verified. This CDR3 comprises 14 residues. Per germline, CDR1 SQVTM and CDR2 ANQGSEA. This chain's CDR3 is CSVDKIPQGNTQYF.

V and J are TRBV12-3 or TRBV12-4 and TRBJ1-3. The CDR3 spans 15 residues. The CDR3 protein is CASSPGALGGNTIYF.

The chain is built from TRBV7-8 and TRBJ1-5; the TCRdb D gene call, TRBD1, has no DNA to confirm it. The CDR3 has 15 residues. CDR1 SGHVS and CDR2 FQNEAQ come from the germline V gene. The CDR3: CASSPMGGLVQPQHF. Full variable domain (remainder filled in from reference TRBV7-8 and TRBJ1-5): GAGVSQSPRYKVAKRGQDVALRCDPISGHVSLFWYQQALGQGPEFLTYFQNEAQLDKSGLPSDRFFAERPEGSVSTLKIQRTQQEDSAVYLCASSPMGGLVQPQHFGDGTRLSIL.

The CDR3 is CASSGGGDNEQFF. This chain uses TRBV27 with TRBJ2-1; the D call of TRBD2 rests on TCRdb alone, since no DNA is present to check it. This CDR3 spans 13 amino acids. The germline CDR1 and CDR2 sequences are MNHEY and SMNVEV (reference sequence).

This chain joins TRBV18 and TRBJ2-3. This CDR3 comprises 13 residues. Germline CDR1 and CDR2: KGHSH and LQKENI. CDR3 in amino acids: CASSQASTDTQYF.

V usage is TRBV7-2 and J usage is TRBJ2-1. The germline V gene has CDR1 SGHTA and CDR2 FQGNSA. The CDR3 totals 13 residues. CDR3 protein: CASSLARINEQFF.

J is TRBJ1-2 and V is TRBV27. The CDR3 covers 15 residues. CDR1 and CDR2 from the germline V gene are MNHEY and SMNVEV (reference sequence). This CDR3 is CASSSTSQAFYGYTF.

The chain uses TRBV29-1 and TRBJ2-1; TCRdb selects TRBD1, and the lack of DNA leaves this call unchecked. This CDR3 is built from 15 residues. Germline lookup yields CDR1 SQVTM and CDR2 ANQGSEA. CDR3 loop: CSGRNGQGFYNEQFF.

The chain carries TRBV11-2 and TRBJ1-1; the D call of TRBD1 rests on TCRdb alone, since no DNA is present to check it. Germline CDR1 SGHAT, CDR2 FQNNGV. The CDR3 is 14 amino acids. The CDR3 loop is CASSAWGGRTEAFF.

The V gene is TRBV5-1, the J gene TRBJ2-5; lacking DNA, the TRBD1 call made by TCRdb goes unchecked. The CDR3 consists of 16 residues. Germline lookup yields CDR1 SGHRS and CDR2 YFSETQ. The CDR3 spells CASSFIGQIGAETQYF.

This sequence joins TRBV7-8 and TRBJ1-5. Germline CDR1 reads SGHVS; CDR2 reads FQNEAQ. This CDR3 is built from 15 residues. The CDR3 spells CASSLGSGIDQPQHF. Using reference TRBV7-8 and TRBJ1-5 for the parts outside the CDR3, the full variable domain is GAGVSQSPRYKVAKRGQDVALRCDPISGHVSLFWYQQALGQGPEFLTYFQNEAQLDKSGLPSDRFFAERPEGSVSTLKIQRTQQEDSAVYLCASSLGSGIDQPQHFGDGTRLSIL.